The clone carrying this T cell receptor (beta chain) was counted a single time. Its specificity is unknown. Regarding time point: cycle 4 day 1 (C4D1), after 6 weeks of nivolumab. Every one of the patients relapsed after autologous stem cell transplantation (brentuximab vedotin exposure was variable). Investigators obtained CD8+ T cells from thawed PBMCs by magnetic negative selection. The sample originates from a study of PD-1 blockade in classical Hodgkin lymphoma. Assay used: immunoSEQ multiplex PCR; TCRdb lists only in-frame clones, some missing. The sample has about 4,300 clones, 65% to 80% seen once. CDR1 is LGHNA, CDR2 YSLEER, per germline. CDR3 length: 14 residues. Trimming cost V 0 bases and J 7 bases, with 12 bases left between them. Findings and caveats of the study: Before treatment, TCR diversity in newly diagnosed patients was reportedly lower than in healthy donors. Anyone who began nivolumab under 1 year after ASCT was excluded. Newly diagnosed and completely responding patients shared comparable baseline diversity.

The origin of this receptor is a human donor with classical Hodgkin lymphoma. Sequenced here: CD8+ T cells from blood, sampled before the fourth cycle of nivolumab. The V call is TRBV4-3, the J call TRBJ2-5; TRBD2 might be the D (6 bases). The CDR3 protein is CASSQEEGRGTQYF. As DNA, the CDR3 is TGCGCCAGCAGCCAAGAGGAGGGCCGTGGGACCCAGTACTTC.